This record looks at one T cell receptor beta chain sequence and its context. This record belongs to a study of cytomegalovirus exposure and HLA in healthy donors. In germline, CDR1 is SGHRS, CDR2 YFSETQ. The CDR3 has 14 residues. The germline V and J ends were trimmed by 5 bases and 4 bases, with 15 bases remaining between them. This PCR relied on a set of 60 Vbeta primers and 13 Jbeta primers. Profiling relied on immunoSEQ multiplex PCR, and the TCRdb table lists in-frame clones only, not all of them. Among some 90,000 clones, 60% to 80% were seen once, and the ten largest hold 23%. The TCR was taken from a woman in her fifties or sixties in good health and CMV-seropositive. This rearrangement joins TRBV5-1 to TRBJ1-2, with TRBD1 as a possible D gene (6 bases). The sequencing input was PBMCs. The CDR3 is CASRDSTLLYGYTF. The CDR3 DNA is TGCGCCAGCAGGGACAGTACCTTACTCTATGGCTACACCTTC.